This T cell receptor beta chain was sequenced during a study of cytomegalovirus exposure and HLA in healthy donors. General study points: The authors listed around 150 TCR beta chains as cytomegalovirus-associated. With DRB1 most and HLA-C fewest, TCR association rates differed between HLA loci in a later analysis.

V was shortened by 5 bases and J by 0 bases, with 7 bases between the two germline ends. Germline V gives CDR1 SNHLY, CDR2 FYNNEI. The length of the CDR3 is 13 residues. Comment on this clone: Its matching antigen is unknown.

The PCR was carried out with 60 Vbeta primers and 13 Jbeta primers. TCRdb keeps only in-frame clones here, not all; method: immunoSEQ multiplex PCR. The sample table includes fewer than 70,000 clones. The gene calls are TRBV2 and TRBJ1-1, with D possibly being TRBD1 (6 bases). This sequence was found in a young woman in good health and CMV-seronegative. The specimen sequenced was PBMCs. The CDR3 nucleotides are TGTGCCAGCAGTACAGGGCTGAACACTGAAGCTTTCTTT. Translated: CASSTGLNTEAFF. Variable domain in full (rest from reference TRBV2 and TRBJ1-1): EPEVTQTPSHQVTQMGQEVILRCVPISNHLYFYWYRQILGQKVEFLVSFYNNEISEKSEIFDDQFSVERPDGSNFTLKIRSTKLEDSAMYFCASSTGLNTEAFFGQGTRLTVV.